This T cell receptor beta chain was observed in a study of long-term antiretroviral therapy in people with HIV. Points from the study as a whole: Before ART, certain clones expanded, and these dominated the repertoire at all time points.

Between the trimmed V and J ends, which lost 6 bases and 6 bases, there was a span of 9 bases. CDR3 length: 11 amino acids. Germline lookup yields CDR1 DFQATT and CDR2 SNEGSKA (reference sequence). This clone was recorded once. Its cognate antigen is unknown. Researchers ran immunoSEQ v3.0 at survey level. Sequenced by immunoSEQ multiplex PCR; TCRdb stores in-frame clones only, minus some. This table has under 20,000 clones, roughly 78% appearing once. This TCR was sampled from a woman aged 40 to 55 with HIV. The chain uses TRBV20-1 and TRBJ1-5; the D is unclear. The sequenced sample was unsorted PBMCs, obtained 0.2 years after starting antiretroviral therapy. For the CDR3, the DNA is TGCAGTGCCTACGGATCTCAGCCCCAGCATTTT. This translates into CSAYGSQPQHF.